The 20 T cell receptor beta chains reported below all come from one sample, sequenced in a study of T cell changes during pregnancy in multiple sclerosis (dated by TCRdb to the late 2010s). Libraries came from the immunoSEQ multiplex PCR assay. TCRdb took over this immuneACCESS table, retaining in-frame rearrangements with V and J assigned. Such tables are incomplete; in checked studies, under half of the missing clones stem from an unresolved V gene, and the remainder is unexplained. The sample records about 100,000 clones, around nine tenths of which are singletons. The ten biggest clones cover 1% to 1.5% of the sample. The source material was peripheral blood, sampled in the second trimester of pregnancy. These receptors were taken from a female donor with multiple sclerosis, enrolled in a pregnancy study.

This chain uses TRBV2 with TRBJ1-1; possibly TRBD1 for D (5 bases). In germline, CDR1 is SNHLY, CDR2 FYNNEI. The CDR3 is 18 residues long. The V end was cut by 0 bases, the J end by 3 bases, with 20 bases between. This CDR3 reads CASSEAGDWGVRDTEAFF. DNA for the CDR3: TGTGCCAGCAGTGAAGCTGGGGATTGGGGGGTTCGTGACACTGAAGCTTTCTTT.

The CDR3 region is CASSEVRQWGYF. The DNA for the CDR3 is TGTGCCAGCAGTGAAGTTAGACAGTGGGGGTACTTC. The chain couples TRBV2 to TRBJ2-7, with D perhaps TRBD1 (5 bases). CDR1 SNHLY and CDR2 FYNNEI come from the germline V gene. Trimming cost V 1 base and J 12 bases, with 13 bases left between them. The CDR3 loop spans 12 amino acids.

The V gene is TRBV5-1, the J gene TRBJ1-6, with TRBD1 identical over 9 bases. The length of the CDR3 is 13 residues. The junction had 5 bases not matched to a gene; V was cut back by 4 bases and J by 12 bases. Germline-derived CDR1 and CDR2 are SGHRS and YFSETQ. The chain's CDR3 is CASSPYRGRPLHF. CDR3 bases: TGCGCCAGCAGCCCATACAGGGGGCGACCCCTCCACTTT.

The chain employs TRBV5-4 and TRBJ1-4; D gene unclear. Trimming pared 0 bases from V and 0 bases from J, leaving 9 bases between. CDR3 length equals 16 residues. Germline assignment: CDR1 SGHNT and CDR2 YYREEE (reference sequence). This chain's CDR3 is CASSLGAGATNEKLFF. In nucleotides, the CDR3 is TGTGCCAGCAGCTTGGGGGCGGGAGCAACTAATGAAAAACTGTTTTTT.

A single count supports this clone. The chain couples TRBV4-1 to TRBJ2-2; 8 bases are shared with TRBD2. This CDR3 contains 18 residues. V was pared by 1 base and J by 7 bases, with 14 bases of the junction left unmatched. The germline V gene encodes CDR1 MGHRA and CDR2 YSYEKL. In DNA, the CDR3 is TGCGCCAGCAGCCAAGTTACGATGGGACTAGTAGGCGGCGGGGAGCTGTTTTTT. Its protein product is CASSQVTMGLVGGGELFF.

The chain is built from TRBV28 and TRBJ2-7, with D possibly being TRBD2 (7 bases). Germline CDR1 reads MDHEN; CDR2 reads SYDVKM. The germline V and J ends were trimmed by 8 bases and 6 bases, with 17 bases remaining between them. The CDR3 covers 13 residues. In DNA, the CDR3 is TGTGCCAGCCGGGGAGGGGGGAGCCTCGAGCAGTACTTC. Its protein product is CASRGGGSLEQYF.

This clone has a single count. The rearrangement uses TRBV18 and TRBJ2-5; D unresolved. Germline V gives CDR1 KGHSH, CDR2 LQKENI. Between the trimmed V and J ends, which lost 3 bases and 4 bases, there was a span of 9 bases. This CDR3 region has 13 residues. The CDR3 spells CASSPFPRETQYF. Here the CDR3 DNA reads TGTGCCAGCTCACCGTTCCCCAGAGAGACCCAGTACTTC. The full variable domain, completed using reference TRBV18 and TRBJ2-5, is NAGVMQNPRHLVRRRGQEARLRCSPMKGHSHVYWYRQLPEEGLKFMVYLQKENIIDESGMPKERFSAEFPKEGPSILRIQQVVRGDSAAYFCASSPFPRETQYFGPGTRLLVL.

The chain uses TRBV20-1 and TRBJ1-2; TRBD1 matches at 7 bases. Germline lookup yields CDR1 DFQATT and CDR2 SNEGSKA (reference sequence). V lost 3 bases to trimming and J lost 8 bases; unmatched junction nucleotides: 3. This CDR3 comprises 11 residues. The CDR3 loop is CSARRGQGYTF. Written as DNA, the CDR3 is TGCAGTGCTAGGAGGGGGCAAGGCTACACCTTC.

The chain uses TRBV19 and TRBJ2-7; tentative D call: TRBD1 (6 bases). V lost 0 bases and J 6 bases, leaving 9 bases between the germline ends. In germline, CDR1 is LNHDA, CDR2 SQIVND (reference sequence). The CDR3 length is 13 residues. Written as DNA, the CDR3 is TGTGCCAGTAGTATAGAAGGGGGATCCGAGCAGTACTTC. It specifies CASSIEGGSEQYF.

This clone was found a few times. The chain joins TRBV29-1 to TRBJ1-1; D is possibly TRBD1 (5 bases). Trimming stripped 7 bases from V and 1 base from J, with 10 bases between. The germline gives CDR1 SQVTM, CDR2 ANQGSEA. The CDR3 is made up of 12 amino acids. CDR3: CSGWQGNTEAFF. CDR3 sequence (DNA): TGCAGCGGATGGCAGGGGAACACTGAAGCTTTCTTT. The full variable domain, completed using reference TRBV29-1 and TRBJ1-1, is SAVISQKPSRDICQRGTSLTIQCQVDSQVTMMFWYRQQPGQSLTLIATANQGSEATYESGFVIDKFPISRPNLTFSTLTVSNMSPEDSSIYLCSGWQGNTEAFFGQGTRLTVV.

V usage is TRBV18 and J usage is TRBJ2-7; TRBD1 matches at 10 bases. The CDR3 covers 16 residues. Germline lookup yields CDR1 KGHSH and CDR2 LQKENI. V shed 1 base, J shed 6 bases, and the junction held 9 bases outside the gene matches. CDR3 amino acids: CASSPQRQGAGSEQYF. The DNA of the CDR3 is TGTGCCAGCTCACCACAACGACAGGGGGCAGGGAGCGAGCAGTACTTC.

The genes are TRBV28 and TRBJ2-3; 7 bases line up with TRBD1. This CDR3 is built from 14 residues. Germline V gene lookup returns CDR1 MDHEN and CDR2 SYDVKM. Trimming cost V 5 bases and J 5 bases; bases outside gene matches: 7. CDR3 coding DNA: TGTGCCAGCAGTGAGGGGGCATTCGGAGATACGCAGTATTTT. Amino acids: CASSEGAFGDTQYF.

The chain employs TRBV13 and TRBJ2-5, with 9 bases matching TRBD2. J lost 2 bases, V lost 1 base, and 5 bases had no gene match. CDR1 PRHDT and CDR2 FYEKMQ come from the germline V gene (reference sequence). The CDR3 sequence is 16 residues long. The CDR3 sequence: CASSLASSGNQETQYF. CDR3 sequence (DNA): TGTGCCAGCAGCTTAGCGTCTAGCGGGAATCAAGAGACCCAGTACTTC. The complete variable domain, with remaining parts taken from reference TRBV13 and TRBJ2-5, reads AAGVIQSPRHLIKEKRETATLKCYPIPRHDTVYWYQQGPGQDPQFLISFYEKMQSDKGSIPDRFSAQQFSDYHSELNMSSLELGDSALYFCASSLASSGNQETQYFGPGTRLLVL.

The CDR3 nucleotides are TGTGCCAGCAGCTTAGTCCCGGGACATCTCGGCGGCTACACCTTC. It yields the protein CASSLVPGHLGGYTF. The gene calls are TRBV11-2 and TRBJ1-2; D is possibly TRBD1 (6 bases). The germline V gene encodes CDR1 SGHAT and CDR2 FQNNGV. This CDR3 spans 15 amino acids. The ends were cut back, 1 base at V and 8 bases at J, with 17 bases in the middle.

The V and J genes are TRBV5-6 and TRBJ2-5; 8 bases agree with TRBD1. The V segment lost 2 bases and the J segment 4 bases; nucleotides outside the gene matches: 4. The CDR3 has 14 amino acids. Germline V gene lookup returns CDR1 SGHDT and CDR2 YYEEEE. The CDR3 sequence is CASSLDRGGETQYF. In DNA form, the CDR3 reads TGTGCCAGCAGCTTAGACAGGGGAGGAGAGACCCAGTACTTC.

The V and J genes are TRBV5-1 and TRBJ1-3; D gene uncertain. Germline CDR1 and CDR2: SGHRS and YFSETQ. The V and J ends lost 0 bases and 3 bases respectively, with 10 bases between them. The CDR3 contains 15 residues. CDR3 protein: CASSLDPSGGNTIYF. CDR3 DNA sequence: TGCGCCAGCAGCTTGGACCCGTCGGGTGGAAACACCATATATTTT.

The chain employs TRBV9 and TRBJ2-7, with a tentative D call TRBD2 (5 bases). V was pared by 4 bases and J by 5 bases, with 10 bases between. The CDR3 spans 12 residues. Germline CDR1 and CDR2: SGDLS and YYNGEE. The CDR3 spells CASSPRADEQYF. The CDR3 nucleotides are TGTGCCAGCAGCCCCAGAGCGGACGAGCAGTACTTC. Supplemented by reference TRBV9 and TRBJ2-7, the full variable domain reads DSGVTQTPKHLITATGQRVTLRCSPRSGDLSVYWYQQSLDQGLQFLIQYYNGEERAKGNILERFSAQQFPDLHSELNLSSLELGDSALYFCASSPRADEQYFGPGTRLTVT.

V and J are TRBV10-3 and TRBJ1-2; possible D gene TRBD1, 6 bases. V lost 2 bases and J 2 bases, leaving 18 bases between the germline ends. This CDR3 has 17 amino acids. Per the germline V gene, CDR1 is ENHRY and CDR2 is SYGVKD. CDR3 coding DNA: TGTGCCATCAGTGAGCTCCGTTTGCGGGGGCTGAACTATGGCTACACCTTC. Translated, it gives CAISELRLRGLNYGYTF.

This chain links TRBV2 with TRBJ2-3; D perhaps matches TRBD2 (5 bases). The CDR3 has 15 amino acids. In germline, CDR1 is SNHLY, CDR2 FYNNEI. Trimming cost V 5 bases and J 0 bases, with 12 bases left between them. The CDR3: CASSTRTTSTDTQYF. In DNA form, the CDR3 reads TGTGCCAGCAGTACTAGGACCACCAGCACAGATACGCAGTATTTT.

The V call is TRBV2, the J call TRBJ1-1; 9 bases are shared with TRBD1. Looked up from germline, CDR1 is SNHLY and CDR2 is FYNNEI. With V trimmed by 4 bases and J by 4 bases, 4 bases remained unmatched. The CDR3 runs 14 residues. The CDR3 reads CASSVQGAGTEAFF. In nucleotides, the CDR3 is TGTGCCAGCAGTGTACAGGGGGCAGGCACTGAAGCTTTCTTT.